This T cell receptor beta chain was identified during a study of T cells in Graves' hyperthyroidism and ophthalmopathy. This clonotype was counted only a few times. V was pared by 2 bases and J by 3 bases, with 2 bases of the junction left unmatched. Looked up from germline, CDR1 is SQVTM and CDR2 is ANQGSEA. The CDR3 has 13 residues. Amplification of TCR beta CDR3 regions used RNA as the template. TCR CDR3 regions were first amplified by RT-PCR with HTBI primers. TCRdb re-derived calls from the multiplex PCR reads in MiXCR, one entry per CDR3 protein. The data contain about 610,000 distinct CDR3 sequences, more than 45% of them singletons.

The chain couples TRBV29-1 to TRBJ2-7, with 9 bases aligning to TRBD2. The sequenced sample was peripheral blood or thyroid tissue (not recorded which). This sequence was found in a woman between 18 and 30 years old with Graves' hyperthyroidism. CDR3 sequence (DNA): TGCAGCGTTGAACTAGCGGGATTCTACGAGCAGTACTTC. Protein sequence: CSVELAGFYEQYF.